The 21 T cell receptor beta chains below come from one sample, sequenced in a study of T cell repertoires in cytomegalovirus infection. TCRdb used MiXCR to reprocess the reads, holding one entry per CDR3 protein. The profile shows approximately 730,000 distinct CDR3 sequences, about 28% of them singletons. Their antigens remain unidentified. This specimen consisted of cultured CD8+ T cells from PBMCs, obtained from culture after CMV antigen stimulation. These receptors all come from a human donor in good health (CMV status not recorded). Some clones in this sample may be carry-over from other donors' samples.

The chain is built from TRBV20-1 and TRBJ1-2, with D maybe TRBD1 (6 bases). Per the germline V gene, CDR1 is DFQATT and CDR2 is SNEGSKA (reference sequence). Between the trimmed V and J ends, which lost 0 bases and 1 base, there was a span of 12 bases. The CDR3 is 15 amino acids. The CDR3 spells CSARDPDRFNYGYTF. The CDR3 DNA reads TGCAGTGCTAGAGATCCCGACAGGTTTAACTATGGCTACACCTTC.

The V call is TRBV7-9, the J call TRBJ1-5; 11 bases line up with TRBD1. The germline V gene encodes CDR1 SEHNR and CDR2 FQNEAQ (reference sequence). The J segment lost 2 bases and the V segment lost 1 base, leaving 4 bases of the junction unmatched. The CDR3 runs to 17 residues. The CDR3 is CASSLGTGGGRNQPQHF. The CDR3 coding sequence is TGTGCCAGCAGCTTAGGGACAGGGGGCGGTCGCAATCAGCCCCAGCATTTT.

The gene calls are TRBV5-4 and TRBJ2-1; D is unclear. The germline V and J ends were trimmed by 0 bases and 2 bases, with 12 bases remaining between them. The CDR3 sequence is 16 residues long. The germline V gene encodes CDR1 SGHNT and CDR2 YYREEE (reference sequence). The CDR3 protein is CASSLAGQFTYNEQFF. The CDR3 DNA sequence: TGTGCCAGCAGCTTGGCCGGGCAGTTTACCTACAATGAGCAGTTCTTC.

The rearrangement links TRBV2 to TRBJ2-1; 10 positions agree with TRBD2. The CDR3 loop spans 18 amino acids. The germline CDR1 and CDR2 sequences are SNHLY and FYNNEI. Unmatched junction bases numbered 15, after V lost 3 bases and J lost 7 bases. CDR3 region: CASSDIKLAGAPRNEQFF. DNA of the CDR3: TGTGCCAGCAGTGATATCAAGCTAGCGGGGGCACCCAGGAATGAGCAGTTCTTC.

This clonotype has a count of ten or more. This chain joins TRBV7-2 and TRBJ2-2, with 7 bases that match TRBD1. The CDR3 extends over 13 amino acids. The trim removed 2 bases at V and 8 bases at J, leaving 2 bases unmatched. CDR1 is SGHTA and CDR2 is FQGNSA in the germline V gene. The DNA for the CDR3 is TGTGCCAGCAGCTTAACCAGGGGGGGGGAGCTGTTTTTT. Translation gives CASSLTRGGELFF.

With regard to this clonotype: Because the CDR3's place on the DNA is in doubt, the DNA is left out and the CDR3 is given as listed by TCRdb. This rearrangement joins TRBV19 to TRBJ2-2; the table names TRBD2, a call not compared with the DNA. Germline V CDR1 and CDR2: LNHDA, SQIVND (reference sequence). Termini included, the CDR3 measures 14 amino acids. The CDR3 region is CASTSDYSTGELFF.

V and J are TRBV27 and TRBJ2-1; TRBD2 agrees at 11 bases. The germline gives CDR1 MNHEY, CDR2 SMNVEV (reference sequence). This CDR3 is built from 14 residues. The ends lost 8 bases at V and 4 bases at J; junction bases unmatched: 4. The CDR3 region has the DNA TGTGCCAGCTACCTAGCGGGGGGTTACAATGAGCAGTTCTTC. This gives the protein CASYLAGGYNEQFF.

This chain joins TRBV6-1 and TRBJ1-1; D is possibly TRBD1 (6 bases). Trimming took 5 bases from V and 12 from J, leaving 46 bases between them. CDR1 and CDR2 (germline): MNHNS, SASEGT. The CDR3 has 22 amino acids. CDR3 DNA sequence: TGTGCCAGCAGTCCTGACCCAGGGGCAACATCCCCGGTAGAAGCTTTTGGGCTTGATACTTTCTTT. It translates to CASSPDPGATSPVEAFGLDTFF.

This clonotype was seen only a few times. J is TRBJ2-3 and V is TRBV6-6, with no clear D. V dropped 7 bases and J dropped 0 bases, with 20 bases sitting between them. In germline, CDR1 is MNHNY, CDR2 SVGAGI (reference sequence). This CDR3 has 17 amino acids. CDR3 DNA sequence: TGTGCCAGCACCGCCCTTGGCCGGCTAGGTAGCACAGATACGCAGTATTTT. Its translation: CASTALGRLGSTDTQYF.

The chain combines TRBV28 with TRBJ1-5; the D gene is possibly TRBD1 (6 bases). Germline CDR1 MDHEN, CDR2 SYDVKM. The CDR3 totals 15 residues. The germline V and J ends were trimmed by 7 bases and 3 bases, with 16 bases remaining between them. This chain's CDR3 is CASKTGKRNNQPQHF. CDR3 nucleotides: TGTGCCAGCAAAACAGGGAAACGGAACAATCAGCCCCAGCATTTT.

The CDR3 region has the DNA TGTGCCAGCAGCTTAGAGATAGGGGCCCCAGCCAACGAGCAGTACTTC. The encoded protein is CASSLEIGAPANEQYF. The gene calls are TRBV7-9 and TRBJ2-7, with D perhaps matching TRBD1 (5 bases). The CDR3 extends over 16 amino acids. In germline, CDR1 is SEHNR, CDR2 FQNEAQ (reference sequence). V was cut by 1 base and J by 5 bases, with 18 bases left in between.

The rearrangement links TRBV12-3 or TRBV12-4 to TRBJ2-1, with a tentative D call TRBD1 (6 bases). Between the trimmed V and J ends, which lost 6 bases and 1 base, there was a span of 19 bases. This CDR3 has 17 residues. CDR3 sequence (DNA): TGTGCCAGCAGCTACAGAACCGGGACAAATTCCTACAATGAGCAGTTCTTC. It codes for CASSYRTGTNSYNEQFF.

The chain joins TRBV28 to TRBJ2-7; no firm D call. Trimming left V 6 bases short and J 3 bases short, with 12 bases between. The CDR3 length is 13 residues. Germline V lookup: CDR1 MDHEN, CDR2 SYDVKM. DNA for the CDR3: TGTGCCAGCAGCACCGGACGGTTCTACGAGCAGTACGTC. This sequence encodes CASSTGRFYEQYV.

This clonotype has ten or more counts. V usage is TRBV6-1 and J usage is TRBJ2-1, with D possibly being TRBD1 (6 bases). The CDR3 is 11 amino acids. Germline V gene data show CDR1 as MNHNS and CDR2 as SASEGT. Trimming cost V 9 bases and J 8 bases, with 11 bases left between them. In DNA form, the CDR3 reads TGTGCCAGTTACAGGGCACATGAGCAGTTCTTC. Protein sequence: CASYRAHEQFF.

There are a few counts of this clonotype. The rearrangement joins TRBV7-9 to TRBJ2-1; 11 bases match TRBD2. CDR3 length equals 14 residues. With V trimmed by 4 bases and J by 9 bases, 5 bases remained unmatched. CDR1 and CDR2 (germline): SEHNR, FQNEAQ (reference sequence). In nucleotides, the CDR3 is TGTGCCAGCAGCTCGACTAGCGGGGAGGCTGAGCAGTTCTTC. Residues: CASSSTSGEAEQFF.

The chain links TRBV7-2 to TRBJ2-1; D gene uncertain. Germline V lookup: CDR1 SGHTA, CDR2 FQGNSA. Trimming shortened V by 3 bases and J by 0 bases, and 9 bases separated the two germline ends. The CDR3 runs to 15 residues. CDR3 bases: TGTGCCAGCAGCTTTCATGCGGACTCCTACAATGAGCAGTTCTTC. Translation: CASSFHADSYNEQFF.

This clonotype was recorded at least ten times. The chain couples TRBV7-2 to TRBJ2-2; the match to TRBD2 covers 10 bases. The germline V gene has CDR1 SGHTA and CDR2 FQGNSA. This CDR3 contains 18 residues. Trimming at V came to 2 bases and at J to 3 bases, leaving 9 bases not matched to a gene. The CDR3 region has the DNA TGTGCCAGCAGCTTAAACGGACAGCTAGCGGGAGACACCGGGGAGCTGTTTTTT. Amino acids: CASSLNGQLAGDTGELFF. Combining the CDR3 with reference TRBV7-2 and TRBJ2-2 gives the whole variable domain GAGVSQSPSNKVTEKGKDVELRCDPISGHTALYWYRQSLGQGLEFLIYFQGNSAPDKSGLPSDRFSAERTGGSVSTLTIQRTQQEDSAVYLCASSLNGQLAGDTGELFFGEGSRLTVL.

This chain joins TRBV3-1 and TRBJ2-1; no definite D call. Trimming took 3 bases from V and 4 from J, leaving 10 bases between them. Germline CDR1 reads LGHDT; CDR2 reads YNNKEL (reference sequence). The CDR3 length is 14 residues. CDR3 coding DNA: TGTGCCAGCAGCCAGGGTATAGGGTACAATGAGCAGTTCTTC. Residues: CASSQGIGYNEQFF.

This clonotype was counted only a few times. The V call is TRBV7-8, the J call TRBJ1-6; D unclear. The CDR3 is 17 amino acids. The V and J ends lost 2 bases and 8 bases respectively, with 19 bases between them. Germline CDR1 reads SGHVS; CDR2 reads FQNEAQ. The CDR3 DNA sequence: TGTGCCAGCAGCTTACCCCCGGCGGGTAGAACTTATTCACCCCTCCACTTT. It is translated as CASSLPPAGRTYSPLHF.

This clonotype has at least ten counts. V gene TRBV27 combines with J gene TRBJ2-3, with D tentatively TRBD2 (6 bases). Germline V lookup: CDR1 MNHEY, CDR2 SMNVEV (reference sequence). The V and J ends lost 5 bases and 1 base respectively, with 7 bases between them. CDR3 length: 13 residues. The CDR3 protein is CASSGGGTDTQYF. The CDR3 DNA reads TGTGCCAGCAGTGGCGGGGGCACAGATACGCAGTATTTT.

The chain joins TRBV7-9 to TRBJ2-3, with a weak D call TRBD1 (6 bases). The CDR3 is 16 residues long. In germline, CDR1 is SEHNR, CDR2 FQNEAQ (reference sequence). V was clipped by 6 bases and J by 0 bases, with 16 bases between them. CDR3 residues: CASRIRDTPSTDTQYF. The DNA of the CDR3 is TGTGCCAGCAGAATTCGGGACACCCCTAGCACAGATACGCAGTATTTT.